Given below is one T cell receptor (beta chain) in context. Its specificity is unknown. These data belong to a study of cytomegalovirus exposure and HLA in healthy donors. Germline CDR1 reads ENHRY; CDR2 reads SYGVKD. The CDR3 is 14 amino acids. Trimming stripped 5 bases from V and 3 bases from J, with 10 bases between. Study-level findings and limits: A few chains linked to CMV were shown in vitro to be specific for CMV antigens.

PCR used 60 Vbeta primers and 13 Jbeta primers. Assay: immunoSEQ multiplex PCR; the TCRdb copy retains only in-frame clones and omits some. There are under 150,000 clones in the sample; 70% to 80% occur only once, and 5% to 6% lies in the top ten. The chain links TRBV10-3 to TRBJ2-2; tentative D call: TRBD2 (7 bases). Sequencing was performed on PBMCs. The TCR originated in a woman aged 25 to 39 in good health and CMV-seropositive. In nucleotides, the CDR3 is TGTGCCATCAGTATAGGGGGGGACACCGGGGAGCTGTTTTTT. Translated, it gives CAISIGGDTGELFF.